Each of the 10 T cell receptor beta chains below was sequenced from the same sample in a study of blood T cell repertoires in COVID-19. Some clones are missing from TCRdb's copy, which holds only in-frame ones; the method was immunoSEQ multiplex PCR. The sample records about 120,000 clones, around 81% being singletons. The sample comprised peripheral blood. The receptors stem from a human donor in a cohort sampled during active COVID-19.

The V call is TRBV5-6, the J call TRBJ1-2, with D hard to call. Germline assignment: CDR1 SGHDT and CDR2 YYEEEE. Trimming removed 0 bases at V and 4 bases at J, with 10 bases between. CDR3 size: 14 residues. As DNA, the CDR3 is TGTGCCAGCAGCTTGGTCCCGCGCCTCTATGGCTACACCTTC. This translates into CASSLVPRLYGYTF.

This clone was seen ten or more times. The rearrangement uses TRBV6-2 or TRBV6-3 and TRBJ1-5; TRBD1 is a possible D gene (6 bases). Trimming removed 5 bases from V and 3 bases from J, with 20 bases in between. Germline CDR1 reads MNHEY; CDR2 reads SVGEGT. This CDR3 has 17 amino acids. The CDR3 reads CASSTQRGGFDNQPQHF. The CDR3 DNA reads as TGTGCCAGCAGTACCCAGAGGGGGGGATTTGACAATCAGCCCCAGCATTTT.

This chain links TRBV7-3 with TRBJ2-2; a possible D gene is TRBD1 (9 bases). Germline V gene sequence: CDR1 SGHTA, CDR2 FQGTGA. The CDR3 spans 17 residues. V was shortened by 4 bases and J by 6 bases, with 21 bases between the two germline ends. The DNA of the CDR3 is TGTGCCAGCAGCTCCGGGGGGGACAGGGCTAGGGCCGGGGAGCTGTTTTTT. Its protein product is CASSSGGDRARAGELFF.

This clone appeared a single time. The genes are TRBV4-2 and TRBJ2-1; tentatively, D is TRBD1 (5 bases). From germline, CDR1 is LGHNA and CDR2 YNFKEQ. V was shortened by 0 bases and J by 8 bases, with 17 bases between the two germline ends. This CDR3 region has 16 residues. CDR3 nucleotides: TGTGCCAGCAGCCAAGATGGGGCCCTAGTCGTGGATGAGCAGTTCTTC. The encoded protein is CASSQDGALVVDEQFF.

The chain employs TRBV10-3 and TRBJ1-3, with a possible D match to TRBD1 (5 bases). The germline gives CDR1 ENHRY, CDR2 SYGVKD. The ends were cut back, 10 bases at V and 2 bases at J, with 18 bases in the middle. There are 15 residues in the CDR3. The CDR3 DNA is TGTGCCACCCAGGGTAACGCCCAGGCTGGAAACACCATATATTTT. It yields the protein CATQGNAQAGNTIYF.

The rearrangement links TRBV4-1 to TRBJ1-1; D is unclear. The CDR3 totals 13 residues. Trimming took off 1 base at V and 5 bases at J, with 8 bases between the two ends. The germline gives CDR1 MGHRA, CDR2 YSYEKL. The chain's CDR3 is CASSQVSLTEAFF. CDR3 sequence (DNA): TGCGCCAGCAGCCAAGTATCCTTAACTGAAGCTTTCTTT.

This clone was seen once. This chain links TRBV7-3 with TRBJ2-7; 10 nucleotides agree with TRBD1. The trim removed 5 bases at V and 5 bases at J, leaving 6 bases unmatched. This CDR3 has 14 residues. Germline lookup yields CDR1 SGHTA and CDR2 FQGTGA. The CDR3 sequence is CASSNSGTGDEQYF. The CDR3 region has the DNA TGTGCCAGCAGCAACTCCGGGACAGGGGACGAGCAGTACTTC.

The chain links TRBV28 to TRBJ1-6, with D unresolved. Germline values: CDR1 MDHEN, CDR2 SYDVKM. The CDR3 runs to 12 residues. The V end lost 3 bases, the J end lost 7 bases, and 4 bases lay between the germline ends. The CDR3 region has the DNA TGTGCCAGCAGTTTCGAGAATTCACCCCTCCACTTT. Translation: CASSFENSPLHF.

As regards this clone: One end of the junction is discordant with germline, which a read error may explain. The genes are TRBV30 and TRBJ1-5, with D unresolved. The CDR3 has 14 residues. Germline V CDR1 and CDR2: GTSNPN, SVGIG (reference sequence). CDR3 DNA: TGTGCCTGGGGTGTTGAGTATAGCAATCAGCCCCAGCATTTT. The encoded protein is CAWGVEYSNQPQHF.

J is TRBJ2-3 and V is TRBV29-1, with 11 bases lining up with TRBD2. CDR3 size: 15 residues. Germline CDR1 SQVTM, CDR2 ANQGSEA. V lost 6 bases to trimming and J lost 3 bases; unmatched junction nucleotides: 8. CDR3 coding DNA: TGCAGCGTAGAACCGGGACTAGCGGCTACAGATACGCAGTATTTT. It translates to CSVEPGLAATDTQYF.